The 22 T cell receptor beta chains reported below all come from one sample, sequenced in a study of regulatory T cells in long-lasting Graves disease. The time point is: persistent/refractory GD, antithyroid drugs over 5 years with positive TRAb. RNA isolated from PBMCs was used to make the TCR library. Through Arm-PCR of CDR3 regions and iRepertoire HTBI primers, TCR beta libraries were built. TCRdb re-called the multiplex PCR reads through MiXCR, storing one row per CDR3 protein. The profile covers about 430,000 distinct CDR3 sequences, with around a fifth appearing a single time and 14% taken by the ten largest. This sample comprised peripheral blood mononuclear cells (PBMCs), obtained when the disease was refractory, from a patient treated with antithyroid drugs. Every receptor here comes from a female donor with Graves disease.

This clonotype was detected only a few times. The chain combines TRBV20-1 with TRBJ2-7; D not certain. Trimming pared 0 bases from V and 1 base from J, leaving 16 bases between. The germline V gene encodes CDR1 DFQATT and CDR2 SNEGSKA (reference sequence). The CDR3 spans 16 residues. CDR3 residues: CSARDPNRFVSYEQYF. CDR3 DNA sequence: TGCAGTGCTAGAGATCCAAACAGATTCGTATCCTACGAGCAGTACTTC.

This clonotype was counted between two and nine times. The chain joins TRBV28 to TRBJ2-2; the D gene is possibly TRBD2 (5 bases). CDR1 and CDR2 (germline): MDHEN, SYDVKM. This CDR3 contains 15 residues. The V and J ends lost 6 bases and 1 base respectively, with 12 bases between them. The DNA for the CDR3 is TGTGCCAGCAGAGTGGCTGGACTGAACACCGGGGAGCTGTTTTTT. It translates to CASRVAGLNTGELFF.

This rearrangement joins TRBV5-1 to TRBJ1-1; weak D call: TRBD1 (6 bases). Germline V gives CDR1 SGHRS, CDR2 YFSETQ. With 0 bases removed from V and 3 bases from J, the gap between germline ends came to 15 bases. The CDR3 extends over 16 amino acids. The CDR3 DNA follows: TGCGCCAGCAGCTTGGGGTCGGGGACATCCCACACTGAAGCTTTCTTT. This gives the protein CASSLGSGTSHTEAFF.

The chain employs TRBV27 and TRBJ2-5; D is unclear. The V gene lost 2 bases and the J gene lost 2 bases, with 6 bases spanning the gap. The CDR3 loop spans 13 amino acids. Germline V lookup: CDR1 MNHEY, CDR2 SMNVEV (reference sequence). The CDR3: CASSLKQQETQYF. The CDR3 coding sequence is TGTGCCAGCAGTTTAAAACAGCAAGAGACCCAGTACTTC.

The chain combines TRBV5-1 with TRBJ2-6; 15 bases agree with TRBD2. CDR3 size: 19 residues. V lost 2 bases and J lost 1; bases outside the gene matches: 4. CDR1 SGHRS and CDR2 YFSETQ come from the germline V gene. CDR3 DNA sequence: TGCGCCAGCAGCTTACCGGGACTAGCGGGAGGTTCTGGGGCCAACGTCCTGACTTTC. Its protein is CASSLPGLAGGSGANVLTF.

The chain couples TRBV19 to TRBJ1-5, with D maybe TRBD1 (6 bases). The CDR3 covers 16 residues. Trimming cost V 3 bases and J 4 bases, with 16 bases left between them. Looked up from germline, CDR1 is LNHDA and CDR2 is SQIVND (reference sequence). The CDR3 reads CASSIPDSLGNQPQHF. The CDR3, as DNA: TGTGCCAGTAGTATCCCGGACAGCCTAGGTAATCAGCCCCAGCATTTT.

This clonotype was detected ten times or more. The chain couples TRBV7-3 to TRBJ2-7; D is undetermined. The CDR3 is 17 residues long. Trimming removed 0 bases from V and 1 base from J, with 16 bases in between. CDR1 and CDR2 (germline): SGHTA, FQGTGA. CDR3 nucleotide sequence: TGTGCCAGCAGCTTAACGGATACTCACCCATCTTCCTACGAGCAGTACTTC. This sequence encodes CASSLTDTHPSSYEQYF.

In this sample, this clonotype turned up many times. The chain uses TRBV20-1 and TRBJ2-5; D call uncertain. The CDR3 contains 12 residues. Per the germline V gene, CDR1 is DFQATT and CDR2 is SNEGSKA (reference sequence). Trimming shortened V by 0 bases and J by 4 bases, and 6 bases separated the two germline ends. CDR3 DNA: TGCAGTGCTAGAGAGGATCGAGAGACCCAGTACTTC. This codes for CSAREDRETQYF.

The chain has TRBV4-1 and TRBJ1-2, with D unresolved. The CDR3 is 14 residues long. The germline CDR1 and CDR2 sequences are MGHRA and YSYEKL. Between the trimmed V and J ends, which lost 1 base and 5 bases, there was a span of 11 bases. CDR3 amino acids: CASSQVVVTYGYTF. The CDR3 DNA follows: TGCGCCAGCAGCCAAGTTGTGGTTACATATGGCTACACCTTC.

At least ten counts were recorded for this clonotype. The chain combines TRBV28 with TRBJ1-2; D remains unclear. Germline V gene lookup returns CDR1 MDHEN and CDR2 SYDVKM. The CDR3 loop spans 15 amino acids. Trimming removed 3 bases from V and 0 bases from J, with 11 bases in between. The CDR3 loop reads CASSFLSRANYGYTF. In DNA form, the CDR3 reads TGTGCCAGCAGTTTTTTATCGCGAGCTAACTATGGCTACACCTTC.

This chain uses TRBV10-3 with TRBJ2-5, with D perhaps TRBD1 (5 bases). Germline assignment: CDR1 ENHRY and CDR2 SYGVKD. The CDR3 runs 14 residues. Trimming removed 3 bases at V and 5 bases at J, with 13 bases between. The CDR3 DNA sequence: TGTGCCATCAGTGACAAGGGGCGCTGGGAGACCCAGTACTTC. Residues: CAISDKGRWETQYF.

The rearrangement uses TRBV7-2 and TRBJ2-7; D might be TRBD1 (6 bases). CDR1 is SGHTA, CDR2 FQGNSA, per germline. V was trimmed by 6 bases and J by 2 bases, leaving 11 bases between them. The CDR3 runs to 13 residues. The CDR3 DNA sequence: TGTGCCAGCAGGGGGGCTAACCCCTACGAGCAGTACTTC. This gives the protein CASRGANPYEQYF. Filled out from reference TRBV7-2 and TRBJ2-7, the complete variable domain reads GAGVSQSPSNKVTEKGKDVELRCDPISGHTALYWYRQSLGQGLEFLIYFQGNSAPDKSGLPSDRFSAERTGGSVSTLTIQRTQQEDSAVYLCASRGANPYEQYFGPGTRLTVT.

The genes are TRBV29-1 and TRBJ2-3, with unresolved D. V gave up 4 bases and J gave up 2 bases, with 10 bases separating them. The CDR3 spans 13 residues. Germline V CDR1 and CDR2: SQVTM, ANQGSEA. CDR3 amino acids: CSVARANTDTQYF. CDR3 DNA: TGCAGCGTTGCTAGAGCCAACACAGATACGCAGTATTTT.

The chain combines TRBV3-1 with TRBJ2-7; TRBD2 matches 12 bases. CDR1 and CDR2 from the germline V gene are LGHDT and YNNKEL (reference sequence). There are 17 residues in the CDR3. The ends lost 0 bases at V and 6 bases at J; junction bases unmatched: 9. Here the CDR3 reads CASSQDVASGRAREQYF. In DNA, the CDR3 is TGTGCCAGCAGCCAAGATGTGGCTAGCGGGAGGGCCCGCGAGCAGTACTTC.

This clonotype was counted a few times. The CDR3 spells CASSPGAGPETQYF. CDR3 in DNA: TGTGCCAGCTCACCTGGTGCTGGCCCAGAGACCCAGTACTTC. The rearrangement joins TRBV18 to TRBJ2-5; D not certain. The CDR3 totals 14 residues. The V gene lost 3 bases and the J gene lost 4 bases, with 12 bases spanning the gap. Looked up from germline, CDR1 is KGHSH and CDR2 is LQKENI.

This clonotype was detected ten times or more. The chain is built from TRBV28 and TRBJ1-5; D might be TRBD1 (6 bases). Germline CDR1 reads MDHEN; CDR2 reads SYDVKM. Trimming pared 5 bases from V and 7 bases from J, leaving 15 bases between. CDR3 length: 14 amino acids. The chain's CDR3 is CASSTNGQTQPQHF. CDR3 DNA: TGTGCCAGCAGTACCAACGGACAGACCCAGCCCCAGCATTTT.

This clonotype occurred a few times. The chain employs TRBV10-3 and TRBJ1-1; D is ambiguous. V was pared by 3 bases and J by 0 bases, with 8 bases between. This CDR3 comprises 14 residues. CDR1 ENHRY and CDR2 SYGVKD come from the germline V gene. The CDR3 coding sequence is TGTGCCATCAGTGAACCGGCGATGAACACTGAAGCTTTCTTT. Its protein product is CAISEPAMNTEAFF.

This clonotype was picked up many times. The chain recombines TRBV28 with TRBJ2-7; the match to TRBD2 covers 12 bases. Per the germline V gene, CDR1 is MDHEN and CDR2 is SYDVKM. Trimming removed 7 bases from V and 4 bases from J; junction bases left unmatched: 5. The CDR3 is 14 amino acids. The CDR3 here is CASTTTSGSYEQYF. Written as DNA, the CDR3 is TGTGCCAGCACCACGACTAGCGGGAGTTACGAGCAGTACTTC. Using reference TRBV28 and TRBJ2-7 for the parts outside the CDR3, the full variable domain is DVKVTQSSRYLVKRTGEKVFLECVQDMDHENMFWYRQDPGLGLRLIYFSYDVKMKEKGDIPEGYSVSREKKERFSLILESASTNQTSMYLCASTTTSGSYEQYFGPGTRLTVT.

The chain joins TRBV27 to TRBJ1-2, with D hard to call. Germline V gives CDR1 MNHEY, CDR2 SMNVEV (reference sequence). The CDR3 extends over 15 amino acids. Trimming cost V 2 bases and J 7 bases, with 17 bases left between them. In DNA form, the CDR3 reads TGTGCCAGCAGTTTAGACACAAGAATGCCCTCTGGCTACACCTTC. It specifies CASSLDTRMPSGYTF.

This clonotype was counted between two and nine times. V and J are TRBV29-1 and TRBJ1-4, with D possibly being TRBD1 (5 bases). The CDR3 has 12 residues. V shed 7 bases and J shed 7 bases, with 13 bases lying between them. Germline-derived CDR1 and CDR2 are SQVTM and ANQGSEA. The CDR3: CSGRGAGEKLFF. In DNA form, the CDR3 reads TGCAGCGGTAGAGGGGCAGGTGAAAAACTGTTTTTT.

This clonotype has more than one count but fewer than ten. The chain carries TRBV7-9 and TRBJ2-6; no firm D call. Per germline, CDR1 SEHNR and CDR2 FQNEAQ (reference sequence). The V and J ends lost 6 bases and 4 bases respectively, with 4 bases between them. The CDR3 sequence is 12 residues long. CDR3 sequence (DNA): TGTGCCAGCAGTACGGGGGCCAACGTCCTGACTTTC. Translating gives CASSTGANVLTF.

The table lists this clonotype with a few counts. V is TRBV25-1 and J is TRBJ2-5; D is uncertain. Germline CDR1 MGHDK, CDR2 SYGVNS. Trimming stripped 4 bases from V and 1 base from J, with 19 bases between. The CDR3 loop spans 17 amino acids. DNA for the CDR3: TGTGCCAGCAGTGCTCTTTCTATTTTTCCAGTCCAAGAGACCCAGTACTTC. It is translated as CASSALSIFPVQETQYF.